The rows below give T cell receptor beta chains drawn from one sample of a study of cytomegalovirus exposure and HLA in healthy donors. Libraries were prepared by immunoSEQ multiplex PCR; TCRdb keeps only in-frame clonotypes and omits some of them. The table shows under 100,000 clones, with more than 75% occurring only once. The sample consisted of PBMCs. The receptors were sampled from a human donor in good health. CDR3s include the opening cysteine and the closing phenylalanine or tryptophan. The D gene is left open where the match is weak. Size tells how often a clone was seen (once, few, many) or the class of an expanded clone, and some rows leave it out.

d_call: TRBD2
clone_size: NA
v_call: TRBV11-2
j_call: TRBJ2-3
cdr3_aa: CATGREGGLRTDTQYF
cdr3_nt: TGTGCCACCGGGCGGGAGGGCGGTCTCCGCACAGATACGCAGTATTTT

d_call: NA
clone_size: few
v_call: TRBV29-1
j_call: TRBJ2-5
cdr3_aa: CSVVSGQETQYF
cdr3_nt: TGCAGCGTTGTCTCGGGGCAAGAGACCCAGTACTTC

d_call: TRBD2
clone_size: NA
v_call: TRBV27
j_call: TRBJ2-5
cdr3_aa: CASRPTSGRVETQYF
cdr3_nt: TGTGCCAGCAGACCGACTAGCGGGAGGGTTGAGACCCAGTACTTC

d_call: TRBD2
clone_size: NA
v_call: TRBV30
j_call: TRBJ2-3
cdr3_aa: CAGRGGESGTDTQYF
cdr3_nt: TGTGCCGGCCGGGGGGGAGAGTCTGGCACAGATACGCAGTATTTT

d_call: TRBD1
clone_size: NA
v_call: TRBV11-2
j_call: TRBJ2-2
cdr3_aa: CASSQSAGTVTGELFF
cdr3_nt: TGTGCCAGCAGCCAGTCGGCCGGGACAGTCACCGGGGAGCTGTTTTTT

d_call: NA
clone_size: NA
v_call: TRBV5-1
j_call: TRBJ1-4
cdr3_aa: CASSPRQVNEKLFF
cdr3_nt: TGCGCCAGCAGCCCCCGACAGGTTAATGAAAAACTGTTTTTT

d_call: NA
clone_size: NA
v_call: TRBV19
j_call: TRBJ2-1
cdr3_aa: CATGAGASYNEQFF
cdr3_nt: TGTGCCACAGGGGCGGGAGCCTCCTACAATGAGCAGTTCTTC

d_call: NA
clone_size: NA
v_call: TRBV7-9
j_call: TRBJ1-1
cdr3_aa: CASSQGANTEAFF
cdr3_nt: TGTGCCAGCAGCCAAGGGGCGAACACTGAAGCTTTCTTT

d_call: TRBD2
clone_size: NA
v_call: TRBV5-4
j_call: TRBJ2-3
cdr3_aa: CASSLAGRGGADTQYF
cdr3_nt: TGTGCCAGCAGCTTGGCCGGGCGGGGGGGCGCAGATACGCAGTATTTT

d_call: NA
clone_size: many
v_call: TRBV9
j_call: TRBJ1-1
cdr3_aa: CASSPAFTEAFF
cdr3_nt: TGTGCCAGCAGCCCCGCGTTCACTGAAGCTTTCTTT

d_call: NA
clone_size: NA
v_call: TRBV27
j_call: TRBJ2-1
cdr3_aa: CASSPVWGEQFF
cdr3_nt: TGTGCCAGCAGCCCGGTGTGGGGCGAGCAGTTCTTC

d_call: NA
clone_size: NA
v_call: TRBV19
j_call: TRBJ2-3
cdr3_aa: CASRARIGGTDTQYF
cdr3_nt: TGTGCCAGTCGAGCACGGATCGGGGGTACAGATACGCAGTATTTT

d_call: TRBD1
clone_size: NA
v_call: TRBV27
j_call: TRBJ1-2
cdr3_aa: CASRVGTEPWGYTF
cdr3_nt: TGTGCCAGCAGGGTCGGGACAGAACCATGGGGCTACACCTTC

d_call: TRBD2
clone_size: NA
v_call: TRBV11-2
j_call: TRBJ2-5
cdr3_aa: CASRRTSGVQETQYF
cdr3_nt: TGTGCCAGCAGGAGGACTAGCGGGGTCCAAGAGACCCAGTACTTC

d_call: NA
clone_size: NA
v_call: TRBV30
j_call: TRBJ1-3
cdr3_aa: CAWMGGSGGNTIYF
cdr3_nt: TGTGCCTGGATGGGGGGGTCGGGAGGAAACACCATATATTTT

d_call: TRBD1
clone_size: NA
v_call: TRBV6-6
j_call: TRBJ2-7
cdr3_aa: CASRGQGSYEQYF
cdr3_nt: TGTGCCAGTAGGGGACAGGGGTCCTACGAGCAGTACTTC

d_call: NA
clone_size: few
v_call: TRBV6-5
j_call: TRBJ1-5
cdr3_aa: CASSPRTAVGQPQHF
cdr3_nt: TGTGCCAGCAGTCCGCGGACAGCAGTTGGTCAGCCCCAGCATTTT

d_call: NA
clone_size: few
v_call: TRBV2
j_call: TRBJ1-2
cdr3_aa: CASRGSQGWDGYTF
cdr3_nt: TGTGCCAGCAGGGGCAGTCAGGGTTGGGATGGCTACACCTTC

d_call: TRBD1
clone_size: NA
v_call: TRBV27
j_call: TRBJ1-2
cdr3_aa: CASSLSGTGVGGYTF
cdr3_nt: TGTGCCAGCAGTTTATCCGGGACAGGGGTCGGTGGCTACACCTTC

d_call: TRBD2
clone_size: few
v_call: TRBV2
j_call: TRBJ2-7
cdr3_aa: CASSLAGDIYEQYF
cdr3_nt: TGTGCCAGCAGCTTAGCGGGGGACATCTACGAGCAGTACTTC

d_call: TRBD1
clone_size: NA
v_call: TRBV9
j_call: TRBJ2-1
cdr3_aa: CASSVGAGGAGSNNEQFF
cdr3_nt: TGTGCCAGCAGCGTAGGGGCAGGGGGCGCAGGTTCGAACAATGAGCAGTTCTTC

d_call: NA
clone_size: NA
v_call: TRBV5-1
j_call: TRBJ2-1
cdr3_aa: CASSFPGGSAYNEQFF
cdr3_nt: TGCGCCAGCAGCTTCCCCGGGGGATCGGCCTACAATGAGCAGTTCTTC

d_call: TRBD1
clone_size: NA
v_call: TRBV5-6
j_call: TRBJ2-7
cdr3_aa: CASSPVTGTSYEQYF
cdr3_nt: TGTGCCAGCAGCCCCGTGACAGGGACCTCCTACGAGCAGTACTTC

d_call: NA
clone_size: NA
v_call: TRBV6-4
j_call: TRBJ1-1
cdr3_aa: CASSDSAITEASF
cdr3_nt: TGTGCCAGCAGTGACTCCGCAATAACTGAAGCTTCCTTT

d_call: TRBD1
clone_size: few
v_call: TRBV6-5
j_call: TRBJ1-6
cdr3_aa: CASSYRGRNANSPLHF
cdr3_nt: TGTGCCAGCAGTTACAGGGGGCGGAATGCGAATTCACCCCTCCACTTT

d_call: NA
clone_size: once
v_call: TRBV14
j_call: TRBJ1-1
cdr3_aa: CASSQLDRPNEAFF
cdr3_nt: TGTGCCAGCAGCCAACTAGACAGACCAAATGAAGCTTTCTTT

d_call: TRBD2
clone_size: few
v_call: TRBV9
j_call: TRBJ2-1
cdr3_aa: CASGTSGRVGGYEQFF
cdr3_nt: TGTGCCAGCGGGACTAGCGGGAGGGTTGGAGGGTATGAGCAGTTCTTC

d_call: TRBD1
clone_size: NA
v_call: TRBV2
j_call: TRBJ2-1
cdr3_aa: CASSEAGTGTGINEQFF
cdr3_nt: TGTGCCAGCAGTGAGGCCGGGACAGGGACCGGTATCAATGAGCAGTTCTTC

d_call: TRBD2
clone_size: NA
v_call: TRBV4-1
j_call: TRBJ2-1
cdr3_aa: CASSQVPSGGTYNEQFF
cdr3_nt: TGCGCCAGCAGCCAAGTCCCCAGCGGGGGGACCTACAATGAGCAGTTCTTC

d_call: NA
clone_size: NA
v_call: TRBV5-4
j_call: TRBJ1-2
cdr3_aa: CASSQEQGYGYTF
cdr3_nt: TGTGCCAGCAGCCAAGAACAGGGATACGGCTACACCTTC

d_call: NA
clone_size: NA
v_call: TRBV15
j_call: TRBJ1-1
cdr3_aa: CATSRDGERTEAFF
cdr3_nt: TGTGCCACCAGCAGAGATGGGGAGCGCACTGAAGCTTTCTTT

d_call: TRBD1
clone_size: few
v_call: TRBV10-3
j_call: TRBJ1-4
cdr3_aa: CATQPTGDLEKLFF
cdr3_nt: TGTGCCACCCAGCCGACAGGGGATTTGGAAAAACTGTTTTTT

d_call: TRBD2
clone_size: NA
v_call: TRBV10-1
j_call: TRBJ2-7
cdr3_aa: CASSEGLAGPYEQYF
cdr3_nt: TGCGCCAGCAGTGAGGGCCTAGCGGGACCTTACGAGCAGTACTTC

d_call: NA
clone_size: NA
v_call: TRBV2
j_call: TRBJ1-6
cdr3_aa: CASIGITGLSYNSPLHF
cdr3_nt: TGTGCCAGCATTGGGATTACAGGGCTCTCCTATAATTCACCCCTCCACTTT

d_call: NA
clone_size: NA
v_call: TRBV7-9
j_call: TRBJ2-1
cdr3_aa: CASSLGVSEQFF
cdr3_nt: TGTGCCAGCAGCTTAGGTGTGAGTGAGCAGTTCTTC

d_call: TRBD1
clone_size: NA
v_call: TRBV5-6
j_call: TRBJ1-2
cdr3_aa: CASSPPTGDLGYTF
cdr3_nt: TGTGCCAGCAGCCCCCCGACAGGGGACCTTGGTTACACCTTC

d_call: TRBD1
clone_size: NA
v_call: TRBV2
j_call: TRBJ2-7
cdr3_aa: CASQSGGKGYEQYF
cdr3_nt: TGTGCCAGCCAGTCAGGGGGCAAAGGCTACGAGCAGTACTTC

d_call: TRBD1
clone_size: NA
v_call: TRBV7-8
j_call: TRBJ2-5
cdr3_aa: CASSLVRGQAGETQYF
cdr3_nt: TGTGCCAGCAGCTTAGTTAGGGGACAGGCAGGAGAGACCCAGTACTTC

d_call: TRBD1
clone_size: NA
v_call: TRBV19
j_call: TRBJ2-7
cdr3_aa: CASSVTGQGFYEQYF
cdr3_nt: TGTGCCAGTAGCGTTACGGGACAGGGGTTCTACGAGCAGTACTTC

d_call: NA
clone_size: NA
v_call: TRBV9
j_call: TRBJ1-1
cdr3_aa: CASSVVRDTEAFF
cdr3_nt: TGTGCCAGCAGCGTAGTCAGGGACACTGAAGCTTTCTTT

d_call: NA
clone_size: NA
v_call: TRBV18
j_call: TRBJ1-4
cdr3_aa: CASSLLQAERNEKLFF
cdr3_nt: TGTGCCAGCTCACTCCTCCAGGCCGAACGTAATGAAAAACTGTTTTTT

d_call: NA
clone_size: NA
v_call: TRBV10-1
j_call: TRBJ2-3
cdr3_aa: CASSELRGTTQYF
cdr3_nt: TGCGCCAGCAGTGAGTTGCGCGGGACTACGCAGTATTTT

d_call: NA
clone_size: NA
v_call: TRBV2
j_call: TRBJ1-2
cdr3_aa: CASSLGANYGYTF
cdr3_nt: TGTGCCAGCAGCCTCGGGGCTAACTATGGCTACACCTTC

d_call: TRBD1
clone_size: NA
v_call: TRBV7-8
j_call: TRBJ2-3
cdr3_aa: CASSRTGGRTDTQYF
cdr3_nt: TGTGCCAGCAGCCGGACAGGGGGACGTACAGATACGCAGTATTTT

d_call: TRBD1
clone_size: NA
v_call: TRBV5-5
j_call: TRBJ1-2
cdr3_aa: CASSLGDRGLRGYTF
cdr3_nt: TGTGCCAGCAGCTTGGGAGACAGGGGGCTTCGGGGCTACACCTTC